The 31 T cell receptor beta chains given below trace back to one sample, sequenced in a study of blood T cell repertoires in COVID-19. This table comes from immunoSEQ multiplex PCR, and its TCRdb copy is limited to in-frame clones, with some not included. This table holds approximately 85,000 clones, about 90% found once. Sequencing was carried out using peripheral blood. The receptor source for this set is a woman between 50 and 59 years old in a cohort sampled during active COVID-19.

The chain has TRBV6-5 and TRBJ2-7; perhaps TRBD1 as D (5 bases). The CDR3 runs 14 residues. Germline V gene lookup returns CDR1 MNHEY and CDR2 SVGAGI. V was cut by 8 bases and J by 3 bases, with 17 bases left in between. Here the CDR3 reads CASSGSPVLYEQYF. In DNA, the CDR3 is TGTGCCAGCTCAGGGTCCCCAGTCCTCTACGAGCAGTACTTC.

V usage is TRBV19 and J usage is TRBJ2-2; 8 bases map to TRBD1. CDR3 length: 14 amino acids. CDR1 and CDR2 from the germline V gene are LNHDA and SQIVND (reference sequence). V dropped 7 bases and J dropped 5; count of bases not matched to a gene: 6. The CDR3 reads CASKPDRATGELFF. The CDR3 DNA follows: TGTGCCAGTAAACCGGACAGGGCGACCGGGGAGCTGTTTTTT.

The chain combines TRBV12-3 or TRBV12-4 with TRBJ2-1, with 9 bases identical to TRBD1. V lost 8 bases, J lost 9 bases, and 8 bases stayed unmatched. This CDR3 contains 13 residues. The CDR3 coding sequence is TGTGCCAGCGAGGGACAGGGTGGGGGTGAGCAGTTCTTC. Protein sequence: CASEGQGGGEQFF.

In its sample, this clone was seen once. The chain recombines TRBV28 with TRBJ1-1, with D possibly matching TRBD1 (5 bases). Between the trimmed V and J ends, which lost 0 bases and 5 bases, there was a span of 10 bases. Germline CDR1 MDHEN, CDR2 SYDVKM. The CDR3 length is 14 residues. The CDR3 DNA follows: TGTGCCAGCAGTTTATGGGGGGGGAGGACTGAAGCTTTCTTT. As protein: CASSLWGGRTEAFF.

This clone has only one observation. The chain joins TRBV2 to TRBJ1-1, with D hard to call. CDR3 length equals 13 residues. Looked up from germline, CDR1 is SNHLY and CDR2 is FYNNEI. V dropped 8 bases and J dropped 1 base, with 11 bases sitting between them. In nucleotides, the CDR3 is TGTGCCAGCCAGATGGCCCCGAACACTGAAGCTTTCTTT. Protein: CASQMAPNTEAFF.

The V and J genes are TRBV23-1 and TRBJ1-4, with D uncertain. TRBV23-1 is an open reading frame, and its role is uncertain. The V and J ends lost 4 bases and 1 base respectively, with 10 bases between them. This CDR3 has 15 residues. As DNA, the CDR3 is TGCGCCAGCAGTCCCGAGTCCTTAACTAATGAAAAACTGTTTTTT. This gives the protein CASSPESLTNEKLFF.

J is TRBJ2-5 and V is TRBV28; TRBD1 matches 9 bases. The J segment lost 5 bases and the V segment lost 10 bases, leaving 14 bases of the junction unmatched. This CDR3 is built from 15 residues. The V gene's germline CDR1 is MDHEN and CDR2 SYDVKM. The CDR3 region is CATNLQGAGGETQYF. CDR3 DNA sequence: TGTGCCACCAATCTACAGGGGGCCGGAGGGGAGACCCAGTACTTC.

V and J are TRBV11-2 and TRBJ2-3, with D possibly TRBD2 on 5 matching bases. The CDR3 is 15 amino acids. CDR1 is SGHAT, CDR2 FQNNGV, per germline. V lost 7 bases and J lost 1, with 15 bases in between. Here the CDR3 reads CASIRGVGGTDTQYF. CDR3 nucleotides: TGTGCCAGCATCAGAGGCGTCGGGGGCACAGATACGCAGTATTTT.

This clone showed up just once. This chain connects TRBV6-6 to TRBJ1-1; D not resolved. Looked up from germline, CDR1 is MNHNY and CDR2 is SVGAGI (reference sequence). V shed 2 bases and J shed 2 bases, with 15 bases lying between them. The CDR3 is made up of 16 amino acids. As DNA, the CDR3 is TGTGCCAGCAGTTACCACGGGGATCCGGGTAACACTGAAGCTTTCTTT. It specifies CASSYHGDPGNTEAFF.

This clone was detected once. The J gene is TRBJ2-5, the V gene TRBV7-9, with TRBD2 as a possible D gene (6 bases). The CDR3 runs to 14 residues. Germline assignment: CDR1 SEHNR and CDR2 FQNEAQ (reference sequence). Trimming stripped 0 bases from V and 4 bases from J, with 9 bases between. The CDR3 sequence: CASSLAPGGETQYF. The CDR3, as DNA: TGTGCCAGCAGCTTAGCCCCCGGGGGAGAGACCCAGTACTTC. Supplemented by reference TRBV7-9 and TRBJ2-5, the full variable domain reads DTGVSQNPRHKITKRGQNVTFRCDPISEHNRLYWYRQTLGQGPEFLTYFQNEAQLEKSRLLSDRFSAERPKGSFSTLEIQRTEQGDSAMYLCASSLAPGGETQYFGPGTRLLVL.

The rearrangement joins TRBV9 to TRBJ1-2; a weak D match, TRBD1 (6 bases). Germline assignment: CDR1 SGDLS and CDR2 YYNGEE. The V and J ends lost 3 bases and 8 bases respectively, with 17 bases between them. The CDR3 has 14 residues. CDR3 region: CASSASGGERGYTF. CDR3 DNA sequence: TGTGCCAGCAGCGCCTCTGGGGGCGAGAGGGGCTACACCTTC.

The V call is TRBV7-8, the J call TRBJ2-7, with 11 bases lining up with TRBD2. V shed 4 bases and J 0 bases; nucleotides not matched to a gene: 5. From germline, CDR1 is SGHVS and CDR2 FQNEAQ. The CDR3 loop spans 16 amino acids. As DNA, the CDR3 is TGTGCCAGCAGCTCTAGGGGACTAGCGGACTCCTACGAGCAGTACTTC. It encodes CASSSRGLADSYEQYF.

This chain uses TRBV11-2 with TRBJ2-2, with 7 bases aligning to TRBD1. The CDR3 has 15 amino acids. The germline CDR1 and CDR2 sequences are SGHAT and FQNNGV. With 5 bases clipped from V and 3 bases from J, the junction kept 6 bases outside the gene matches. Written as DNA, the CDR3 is TGTGCCAGCAGCCAACAGGGGTCGTACACCGGGGAGCTGTTTTTT. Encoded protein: CASSQQGSYTGELFF.

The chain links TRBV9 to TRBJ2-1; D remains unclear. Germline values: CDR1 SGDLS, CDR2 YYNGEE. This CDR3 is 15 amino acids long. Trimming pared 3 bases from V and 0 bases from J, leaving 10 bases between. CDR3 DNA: TGTGCCAGCAGCGCACCATTGAGCTCCTACAATGAGCAGTTCTTC. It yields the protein CASSAPLSSYNEQFF.

The CDR3 spells CASSSLGEGNTEAFF. In nucleotides, the CDR3 is TGTGCCAGCAGTTCCCTGGGGGAGGGGAACACTGAAGCTTTCTTT. The chain uses TRBV28 and TRBJ1-1; D may be TRBD1 (5 bases). The CDR3 runs to 15 residues. Trimming cost V 4 bases and J 1 base, with 13 bases left between them. Germline V gene sequence: CDR1 MDHEN, CDR2 SYDVKM.

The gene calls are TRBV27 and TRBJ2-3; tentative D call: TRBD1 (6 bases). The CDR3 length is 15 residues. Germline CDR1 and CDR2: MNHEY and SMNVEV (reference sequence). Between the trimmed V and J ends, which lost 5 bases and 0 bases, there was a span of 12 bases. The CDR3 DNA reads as TGTGCCAGCAGTCCTCGGGACACGAGCACAGATACGCAGTATTTT. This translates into CASSPRDTSTDTQYF.

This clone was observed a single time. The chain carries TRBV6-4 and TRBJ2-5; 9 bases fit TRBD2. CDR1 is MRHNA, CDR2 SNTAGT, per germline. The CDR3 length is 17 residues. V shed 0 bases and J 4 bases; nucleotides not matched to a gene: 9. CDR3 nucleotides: TGTGCCAGCAGTGACTCGAAGGCGGGAGGGCAATTAGAGACCCAGTACTTC. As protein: CASSDSKAGGQLETQYF.

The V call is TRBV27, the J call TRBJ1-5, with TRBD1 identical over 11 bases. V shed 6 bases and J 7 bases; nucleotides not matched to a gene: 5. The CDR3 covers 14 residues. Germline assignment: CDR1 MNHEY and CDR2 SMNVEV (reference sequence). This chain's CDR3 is CASRGRTGGQPQHF. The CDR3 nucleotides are TGTGCCAGCAGGGGTAGGACAGGGGGCCAGCCCCAGCATTTT.

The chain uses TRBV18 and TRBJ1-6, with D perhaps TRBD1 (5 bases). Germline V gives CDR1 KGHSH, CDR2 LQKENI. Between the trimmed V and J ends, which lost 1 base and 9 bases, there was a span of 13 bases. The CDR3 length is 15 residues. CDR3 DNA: TGTGCCAGCTCACCACTCCCAGGGAAGGCTTCACCCCTCCACTTT. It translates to CASSPLPGKASPLHF.

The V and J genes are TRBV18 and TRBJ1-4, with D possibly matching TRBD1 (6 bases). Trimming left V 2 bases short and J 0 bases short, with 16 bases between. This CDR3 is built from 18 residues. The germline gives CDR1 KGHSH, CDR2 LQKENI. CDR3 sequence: CASSPSRREGATNEKLFF. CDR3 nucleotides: TGTGCCAGCTCACCATCACGCAGGGAGGGGGCAACTAATGAAAAACTGTTTTTT.

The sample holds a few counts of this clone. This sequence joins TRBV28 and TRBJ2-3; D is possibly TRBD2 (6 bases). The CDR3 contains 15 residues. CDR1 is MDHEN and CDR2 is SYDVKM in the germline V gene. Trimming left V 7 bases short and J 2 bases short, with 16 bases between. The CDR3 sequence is CASTRGDSFTDTQYF. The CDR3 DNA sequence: TGTGCCAGCACCCGTGGGGACTCATTCACAGATACGCAGTATTTT.

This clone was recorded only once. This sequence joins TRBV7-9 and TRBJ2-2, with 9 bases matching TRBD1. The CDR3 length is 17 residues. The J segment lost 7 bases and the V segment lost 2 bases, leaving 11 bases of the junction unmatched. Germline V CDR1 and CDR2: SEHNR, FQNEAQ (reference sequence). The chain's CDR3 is CASSLNWGQGTGGELFF. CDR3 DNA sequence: TGTGCCAGCAGCTTAAATTGGGGACAGGGTACCGGCGGGGAGCTGTTTTTT.

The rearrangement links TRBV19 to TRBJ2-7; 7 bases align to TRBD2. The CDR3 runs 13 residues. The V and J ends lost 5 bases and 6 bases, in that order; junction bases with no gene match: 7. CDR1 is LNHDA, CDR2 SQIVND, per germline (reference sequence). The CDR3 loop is CASSSSTGGEQYF. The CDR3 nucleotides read TGTGCCAGTAGTTCGTCAACGGGGGGCGAGCAGTACTTC.

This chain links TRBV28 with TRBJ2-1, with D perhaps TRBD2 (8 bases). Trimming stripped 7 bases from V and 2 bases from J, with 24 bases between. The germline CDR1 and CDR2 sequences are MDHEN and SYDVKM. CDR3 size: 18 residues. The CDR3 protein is CASIPTPGTRGPYNEQFF. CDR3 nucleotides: TGTGCCAGCATTCCCACCCCCGGGACTAGGGGGCCCTACAATGAGCAGTTCTTC.

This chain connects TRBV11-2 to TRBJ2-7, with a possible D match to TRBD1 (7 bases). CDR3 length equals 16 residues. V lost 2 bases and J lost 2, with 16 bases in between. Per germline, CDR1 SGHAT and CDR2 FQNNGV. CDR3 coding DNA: TGTGCCAGCAGCTTATTAGGGCCAGGGGGGACCTACGAGCAGTACTTC. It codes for CASSLLGPGGTYEQYF.

The CDR3 DNA follows: TGTGCCAGCAGGCCTCTGGCGGGAGACGACGAGCAGTACTTC. The encoded protein is CASRPLAGDDEQYF. The genes are TRBV27 and TRBJ2-7; 7 bases agree with TRBD2. This CDR3 contains 14 residues. Germline-derived CDR1 and CDR2 are MNHEY and SMNVEV (reference sequence). The V segment lost 6 bases and the J segment 5 bases; nucleotides outside the gene matches: 10.

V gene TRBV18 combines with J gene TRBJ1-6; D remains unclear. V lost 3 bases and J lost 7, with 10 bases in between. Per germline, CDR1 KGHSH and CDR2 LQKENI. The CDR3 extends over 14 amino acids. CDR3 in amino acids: CASSPGERNSPLHF. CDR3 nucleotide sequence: TGTGCCAGCTCACCCGGAGAGAGAAATTCACCCCTCCACTTT.

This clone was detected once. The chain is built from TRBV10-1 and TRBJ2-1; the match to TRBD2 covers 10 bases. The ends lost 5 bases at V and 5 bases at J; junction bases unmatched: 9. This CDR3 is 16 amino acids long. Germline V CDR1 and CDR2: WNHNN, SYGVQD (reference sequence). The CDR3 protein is CASSLKLAGNNNEQFF. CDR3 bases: TGCGCCAGCAGTCTGAAACTAGCGGGAAATAACAATGAGCAGTTCTTC.

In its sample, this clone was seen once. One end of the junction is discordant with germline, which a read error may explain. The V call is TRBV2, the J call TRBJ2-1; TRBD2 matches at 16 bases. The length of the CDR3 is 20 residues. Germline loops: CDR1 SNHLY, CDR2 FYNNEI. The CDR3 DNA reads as TGTGCCAGCAGAGAAGCGGGACTAGCGGGAGGGCCCCTAAATTACAATGAGCAGTTCTTC. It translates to CASREAGLAGGPLNYNEQFF.

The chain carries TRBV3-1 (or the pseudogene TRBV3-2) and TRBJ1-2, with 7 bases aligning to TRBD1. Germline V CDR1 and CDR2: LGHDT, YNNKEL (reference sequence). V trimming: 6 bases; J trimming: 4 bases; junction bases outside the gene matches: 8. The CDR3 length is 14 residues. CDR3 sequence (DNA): TGTGCCAGCAGAAGTACAGGGGCGACCTATGGCTACACCTTC. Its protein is CASRSTGATYGYTF.

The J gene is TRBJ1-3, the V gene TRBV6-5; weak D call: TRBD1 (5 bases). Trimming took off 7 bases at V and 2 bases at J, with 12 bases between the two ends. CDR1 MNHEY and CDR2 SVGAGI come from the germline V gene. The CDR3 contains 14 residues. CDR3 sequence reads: CASISGFTGNTIYF. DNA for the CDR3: TGTGCCAGCATTTCAGGGTTTACTGGAAACACCATATATTTT.